The 17 T cell receptor beta chains in this list originate from one sample, sequenced in a study of T-cell memory formation after mild COVID-19. One entry per CDR3 protein results from TCRdb running MiXCR on the 5' RACE reads. Of more than 120,000 distinct CDR3 sequences in the sample, about 6.1% were seen once. Material for sequencing was PBMCs or a T cell subset sorted from them (not recorded which). These receptors all stem from an adult woman who had mild COVID-19 (a few samples of this study predate the infection). Cell type and time point are not known.

In its sample, this clonotype was seen many times. The chain recombines TRBV29-1 with TRBJ1-1, with D hard to call. Germline V gives CDR1 SQVTM, CDR2 ANQGSEA. The CDR3 extends over 13 amino acids. Trimming removed 3 bases from V and 0 bases from J, with 8 bases in between. The DNA for the CDR3 is TGCAGCGTTGAGGGTCAGATGAACACTGAAGCTTTCTTT. Amino acid sequence: CSVEGQMNTEAFF.

This clonotype occurred many times. This chain joins TRBV20-1 and TRBJ2-7, with 8 positions matching TRBD1. With 1 base clipped from V and 4 bases from J, the junction kept 6 bases outside the gene matches. Germline CDR1 DFQATT, CDR2 SNEGSKA (reference sequence). CDR3 size: 14 residues. CDR3 sequence (DNA): TGCAGTGCTAGAGGACACAGGGGGGTATACGAGCAGTACTTC. Translation: CSARGHRGVYEQYF.

This clonotype appeared a few times. The chain has TRBV5-1 and TRBJ2-1, with 9 bases that match TRBD2. The CDR3 has 16 residues. V was clipped by 4 bases and J by 0 bases; unmatched bases: 5. Germline CDR1 and CDR2: SGHRS and YFSETQ. CDR3 region: CASSVAGVGSYNEQFF. CDR3 coding DNA: TGCGCCAGCAGCGTAGCGGGAGTCGGCTCCTACAATGAGCAGTTCTTC.

This clonotype was seen ten or more times. In DNA, the CDR3 is TGTGCCAGCAGTTACCCCTTGGAAGCGGTCCGGGGGGGTGAGCAGTACTTC. Its protein is CASSYPLEAVRGGEQYF. The V and J genes are TRBV6-2 or TRBV6-3 and TRBJ2-7; 8 bases match TRBD2. Germline CDR1 and CDR2: MNHEY and SVGEGT. The CDR3 is 17 residues long. Trimming cost V 2 bases and J 7 bases; bases outside gene matches: 16.

Many counts were recorded for this clonotype. The CDR3 sequence is CASRHVAGGPNEQFF. CDR3 bases: TGCGCCAGCAGACACGTAGCGGGGGGGCCTAATGAGCAGTTCTTC. V is TRBV10-2 and J is TRBJ2-1; 11 nucleotides align to TRBD2. V shed 6 bases, J shed 7 bases, and the junction held 8 bases outside the gene matches. CDR1 is WSHSY, CDR2 SAAADI, per germline. The CDR3 spans 15 residues.

Only a few counts were recorded for this clonotype. The rearrangement uses TRBV5-1 and TRBJ1-3, with D possibly matching TRBD1 (5 bases). Between the trimmed V and J ends, which lost 5 bases and 0 bases, there was a span of 9 bases. The CDR3 is 14 residues long. The germline V gene has CDR1 SGHRS and CDR2 YFSETQ. Written as DNA, the CDR3 is TGCGCCAGCAGTTCGGACAACTCTGGAAACACCATATATTTT. Translating gives CASSSDNSGNTIYF.

This clonotype was recorded many times. The rearrangement uses TRBV12-3 or TRBV12-4 and TRBJ2-1; 8 bases match TRBD1. The CDR3 has 16 amino acids. After removal of 3 bases from V and 9 bases from J, the junction contained 13 bases not matched to a gene. CDR3 sequence reads: CASSFAGTGLRSEQFF. The CDR3 bases are TGTGCCAGCAGTTTCGCCGGGACAGGCCTTAGAAGTGAGCAGTTCTTC.

The chain couples TRBV2 to TRBJ2-7; 11 bases map to TRBD1. CDR1 is SNHLY, CDR2 FYNNEI, per germline. The CDR3 runs 14 residues. Trimming took 3 bases from V and 5 from J; bases not matched to a gene: 3. The CDR3 loop is CASSEDRGPHEQYF. For the CDR3, the DNA is TGTGCCAGCAGTGAGGACAGGGGGCCCCACGAGCAGTACTTC.

Judged by abundance, this clonotype is medium-sized. This rearrangement joins TRBV7-6 to TRBJ2-1; 8 bases are shared with TRBD1. CDR1 SGHVS and CDR2 FNYEAQ come from the germline V gene. CDR3 length equals 15 residues. V gave up 5 bases and J gave up 0 bases; unmatched junction bases: 3. The CDR3 coding sequence is TGTGCCAGCAGCGTGGGACAGGTCTCCTACAATGAGCAGTTCTTC. It encodes CASSVGQVSYNEQFF.

This clonotype was detected only a few times. V and J are TRBV3-1 and TRBJ2-1; possibly TRBD2 for D (6 bases). The V and J ends lost 3 bases and 5 bases respectively, with 8 bases between them. The germline gives CDR1 LGHDT, CDR2 YNNKEL (reference sequence). The CDR3 covers 13 residues. The CDR3 spells CASSQQRDNEQFF. In DNA form, the CDR3 reads TGTGCCAGCAGCCAGCAGCGGGACAATGAGCAGTTCTTC.

V is TRBV6-2 or TRBV6-3 and J is TRBJ2-7, with TRBD2 matching over 9 bases. The CDR3 totals 14 residues. The V segment lost 7 bases and the J segment 1 base; nucleotides outside the gene matches: 5. Looked up from germline, CDR1 is MNHEY and CDR2 is SVGEGT. CDR3 sequence: CASKREVPSYEQYF. The DNA for the CDR3 is TGTGCCAGCAAGCGGGAGGTTCCATCCTACGAGCAGTACTTC.

This clonotype has just a few counts. The chain links TRBV7-2 to TRBJ1-1; maybe TRBD1 (5 bases). Germline-derived CDR1 and CDR2 are SGHTA and FQGNSA. The CDR3 sequence is 15 residues long. V lost 1 base and J 1 base, leaving 10 bases between the germline ends. The CDR3 DNA sequence: TGTGCCAGCAGCTTAGTTGTAGGGGCGAACACTGAAGCTTTCTTT. Translation: CASSLVVGANTEAFF.

The CDR3 is CASSLERLETQYF. CDR3 coding DNA: TGCGCCAGCAGCTTGGAACGACTGGAGACCCAGTACTTC. The chain links TRBV5-1 to TRBJ2-5, with D uncertain. The V and J ends lost 0 bases and 5 bases respectively, with 8 bases between them. This CDR3 contains 13 residues. Germline values: CDR1 SGHRS, CDR2 YFSETQ.

This clonotype was recorded many times. V is TRBV29-1 and J is TRBJ2-3; TRBD2 is a possible D gene (5 bases). V was trimmed by 3 bases and J by 2 bases, leaving 12 bases between them. CDR1 is SQVTM and CDR2 is ANQGSEA in the germline V gene. This CDR3 is built from 14 residues. This CDR3 reads CSVDTRGSTDTQYF. The CDR3 DNA is TGCAGCGTTGATACCCGCGGGTCCACAGATACGCAGTATTTT.

CDR3 loop: CASSESGKAGNTIYF. The CDR3 DNA follows: TGTGCCAGCAGTGAATCCGGTAAAGCTGGAAACACCATATATTTT. The rearrangement uses TRBV25-1 and TRBJ1-3; D is undetermined. The CDR3 totals 15 residues. Trimming cost V 1 base and J 2 bases, with 9 bases left between them. Germline assignment: CDR1 MGHDK and CDR2 SYGVNS.

The gene calls are TRBV25-1 and TRBJ2-6; no definite D call. The CDR3 consists of 14 residues. V lost 8 bases and J lost 0, with 8 bases in between. The V gene's germline CDR1 is MGHDK and CDR2 SYGVNS. The CDR3 nucleotides are TGTGCCAGCCAGCTCTACTCTGGGGCCAACGTCCTGACTTTC. Its translation: CASQLYSGANVLTF.

This clonotype was observed at least ten times. The chain uses TRBV7-2 and TRBJ2-1; D is possibly TRBD1 (6 bases). Trimming took off 2 bases at V and 7 bases at J, with 18 bases between the two ends. CDR3 length: 16 residues. The V gene's germline CDR1 is SGHTA and CDR2 FQGNSA. CDR3 sequence (DNA): TGTGCCAGCAGCTTACGGCCGGGACAAAGGGGTAATGAGCAGTTCTTC. Translation gives CASSLRPGQRGNEQFF.